This TCR beta chain was recorded in a study of blood T cell repertoires in COVID-19. For the study at large: Sites in the United States, Italy and Spain provided acute and convalescent COVID-19 samples. The analysed material was cDNA or gDNA that came from T cells, B-cell-depleted T cells, or PBMCs.

The germline V gene encodes CDR1 MNHEY and CDR2 SVGAGI. The CDR3 loop spans 16 amino acids. V was pared by 2 bases and J by 5 bases, with 10 bases of the junction left unmatched. How the authors handled the data: Nucleated cell counts were estimated from reference gene primer amplification. TCRdb's table, derived via immunoSEQ multiplex PCR, lists solely in-frame clones and lacks some. The DNA gave D and trimming, while V, J and clone size come from that table. The sample has over 85,000 clones; approximately 80% are singletons. J is TRBJ2-5 and V is TRBV6-5; TRBD2 matches 8 bases. The receptor's source is an older woman with acute or convalescent COVID-19. Material: peripheral blood. DNA for the CDR3: TGTGCCAGCAGTTACCTCTTTGCGGGGGGTCGGGAGACCCAGTACTTC. This sequence encodes CASSYLFAGGRETQYF.